This T cell receptor (beta chain) originates from a study of T cells in Graves' hyperthyroidism and ophthalmopathy. Study information: Blood from the periphery was taken at initial diagnosis, before any treatment. Study-wide points: It was a median 6.5 months before onset that the model predicted ophthalmopathy. Most thyroid clonotypes expanded above 0.001 appeared in blood too.

CDR3 length: 15 amino acids. Germline V CDR1 and CDR2: SNHLY, FYNNEI. V dropped 4 bases and J dropped 5 bases, with 12 bases sitting between them. This clonotype came up many times. The antigen is unknown. Amplification yielded TCR beta CDR3 regions, with RNA transcripts as the source. TCR CDR3 underwent first-round RT-PCR with the HTBI primer set. TCRdb independently ran MiXCR on the multiplex PCR reads; one entry per CDR3 protein. Among approximately 600,000 distinct CDR3 sequences, about a sixth were seen once, and the ten largest hold around 4%. Sequenced sample: blood. The clonotype was recovered from a young woman with Graves' hyperthyroidism. V gene TRBV2 combines with J gene TRBJ1-6; D gene uncertain. The CDR3 reads CASSGGRSNNSPLHF. The CDR3 DNA reads as TGTGCCAGCAGTGGAGGACGTAGTAATAATTCACCCCTCCACTTT.